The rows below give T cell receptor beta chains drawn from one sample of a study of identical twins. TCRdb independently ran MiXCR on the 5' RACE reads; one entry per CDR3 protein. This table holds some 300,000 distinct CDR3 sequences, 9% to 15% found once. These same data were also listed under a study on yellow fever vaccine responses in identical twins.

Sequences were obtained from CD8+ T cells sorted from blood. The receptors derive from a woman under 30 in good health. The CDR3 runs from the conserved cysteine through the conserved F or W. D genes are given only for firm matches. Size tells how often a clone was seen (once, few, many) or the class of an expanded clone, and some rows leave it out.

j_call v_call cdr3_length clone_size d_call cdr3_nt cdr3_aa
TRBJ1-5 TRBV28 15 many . TGTGCCAGCAGGTTGCGACAGAATAGCAATCAGCCCCAGCATTTT CASRLRQNSNQPQHF
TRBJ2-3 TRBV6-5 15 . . TGTGCCAGCAGTTACTCAAGGGGGGCAACAGATACGCAGTATTTT CASSYSRGATDTQYF
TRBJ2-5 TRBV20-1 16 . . TGCAGTGCTAGAGCTTACTCTAGCCCGCTTCAAGGGACCCAGTACTTC CSARAYSSPLQGTQYF
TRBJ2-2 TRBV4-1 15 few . TGCGCCAGCAGCCAAGAAGTCAGTAACACCGGGGAGCTGTTTTTT CASSQEVSNTGELFF
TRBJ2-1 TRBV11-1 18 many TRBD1 TGTGCCAGCAGCTTAGCTTTTCTCGGGACAGGAAGACTCGATGAGCAGTTCTTC CASSLAFLGTGRLDEQFF
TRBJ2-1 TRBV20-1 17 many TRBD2 TGCAGTGCTAGTGGGCTAGCGGGGGGGATGTCCTACAATGAGCAGTTCTTC CSASGLAGGMSYNEQFF
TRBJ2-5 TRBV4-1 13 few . TGCGCCAGCAGCCAACAGGACCAGGAGACCCAGTACTTC CASSQQDQETQYF
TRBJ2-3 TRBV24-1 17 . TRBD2 TGTGCCACCAGTGAGGGGGACTACCTAATCAGCACAGATACGCAGTATTTT CATSEGDYLISTDTQYF
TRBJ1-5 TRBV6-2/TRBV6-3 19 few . TGTGCCAGCAGCGAGGGTATTAGGGACAAACCTTATAGCAATCAGCCCCAGCATTTT CASSEGIRDKPYSNQPQHF
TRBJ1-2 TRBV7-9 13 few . TGTGCCAGCAGCCTAGGGAGTGTCGCTGGCTACACCTTC CASSLGSVAGYTF
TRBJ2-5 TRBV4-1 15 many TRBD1 TGCGCCAGCAGAAGATACAGGGGCGAACAAGAGACCCAGTACTTC CASRRYRGEQETQYF
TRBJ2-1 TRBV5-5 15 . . TGTGCCAGCAGCTCGGAGGGACAGCCTAACAATGAGCAGTTCTTC CASSSEGQPNNEQFF
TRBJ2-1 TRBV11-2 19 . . TGTGCCAGCAGCTACTCAAAACCTTTCGTGGGGGGCCAGTACAATGAGCAGTTCTTC CASSYSKPFVGGQYNEQFF
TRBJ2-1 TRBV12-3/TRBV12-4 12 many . TGTGCCAGCAGTCCCCTCGGGAATGAGCAGTTCTTC CASSPLGNEQFF
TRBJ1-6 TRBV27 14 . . TGTGCCAGCAACGGACAGAAAGGTGGTTCACCCCTCCACTTT CASNGQKGGSPLHF
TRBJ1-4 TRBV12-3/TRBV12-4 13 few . TGTGCCAGCTCCGGGGCCCTTGATGAAAAACTGTTTTTT CASSGALDEKLFF
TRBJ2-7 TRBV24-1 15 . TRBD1 TGTGCCACCAGTGATTTTAAGACAGGGAATCACGAGCAGTACTTC CATSDFKTGNHEQYF
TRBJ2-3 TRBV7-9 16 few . TGTGCCAGCAGCCCCTGGAGCCAGGGCCGGTGGGATACGCAGTATTTT CASSPWSQGRWDTQYF
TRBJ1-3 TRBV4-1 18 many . TGCGCCAGCAGCCACCGCTATCTAACACCGAGCTCTGGAAACACCATATATTTT CASSHRYLTPSSGNTIYF
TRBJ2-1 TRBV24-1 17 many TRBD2 TGTGCCACCAGTGATTTGGTGGCGGGAGGATCCTACAATGAGCAGTTCTTC CATSDLVAGGSYNEQFF
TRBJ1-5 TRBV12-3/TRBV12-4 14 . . TGTGCCAGCAGTTTATTTGTTGGTGTTCAGCCCCAGCATTTT CASSLFVGVQPQHF
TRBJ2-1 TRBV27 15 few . TGTGCCAGCAGTCCCTCAGACGGGGTCTACAATGAGCAGTTCTTC CASSPSDGVYNEQFF
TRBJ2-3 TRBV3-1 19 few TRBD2 TGTGCCAGCAGCCTCCGGGGGACTAGCGGGAGGGTCCCCACAGATACGCAGTATTTT CASSLRGTSGRVPTDTQYF
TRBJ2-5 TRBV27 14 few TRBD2 TGTGCCAGCAACCACGGCGGGGGGCGGGAGACCCAGTACTTC CASNHGGGRETQYF
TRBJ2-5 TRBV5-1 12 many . TGCGCCAGCAGCTTGGAAGCCGAGACCCAGTACTTC CASSLEAETQYF
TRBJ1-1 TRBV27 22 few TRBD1 TGTGCCAGCAGTTTATTTCCTGCCGGGACAGGGTCATTCTTAATCATGAACACTGAAGCTTTCTTT CASSLFPAGTGSFLIMNTEAFF
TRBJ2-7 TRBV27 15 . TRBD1 TGTGCCAGCAGTTCAGGGACAGGGGCCGACTACGAGCAGTACTTC CASSSGTGADYEQYF
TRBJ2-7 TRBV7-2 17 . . TGTGCCAGCAGCGCCTTTGAGATGGGGGGAAAGATTTACGAGCAGTACTTC CASSAFEMGGKIYEQYF
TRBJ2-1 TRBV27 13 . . TGTGCCAGCAGTTTATCTGTCCTCAATGAGCAGTTCTTC CASSLSVLNEQFF
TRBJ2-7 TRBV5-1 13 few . TGCGCCAGCAGCTTGGACGCCACCTACGAGCAGTACTTC CASSLDATYEQYF
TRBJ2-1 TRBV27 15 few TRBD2 TGTGCCAGCAGTATACTAGCGGGGGCCTACAATGAGCAGTTCTTC CASSILAGAYNEQFF
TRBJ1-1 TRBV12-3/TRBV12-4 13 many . TGTGCCAGCAGTTGGGCCGGGACTCTTGAAGCTTTCTTT CASSWAGTLEAFF
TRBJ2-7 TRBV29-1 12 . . TGCAGCGTTACGAAGGACTACTACGAGCAGTACTTC CSVTKDYYEQYF
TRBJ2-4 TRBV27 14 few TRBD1 TGTGCCAGCAGTTTAGACAGGGGTTGGAGCATTCAGTACTTC CASSLDRGWSIQYF
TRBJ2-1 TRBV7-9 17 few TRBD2 TGTGCCAGCAGCCCACGTAGCGGGAGGGCCCCAAAATTGGAGCAGTTCTTC CASSPRSGRAPKLEQFF
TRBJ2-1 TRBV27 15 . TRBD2 TGTGCCAGCAGTTTATACGTGGGAGGGCCAGATGAGCAGTTCTTC CASSLYVGGPDEQFF
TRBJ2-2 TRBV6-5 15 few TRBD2 TGTGCCAGCAGTTACTCGCTAGCGGGGCCCGGGGAGCTGTTTTTT CASSYSLAGPGELFF
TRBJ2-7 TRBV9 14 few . TGTGCCAGCAGCCCTGGTGGAGGGCCGAAAGAGCAGTACTTC CASSPGGGPKEQYF
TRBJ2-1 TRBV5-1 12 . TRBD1 TGCGCCAGCAGCTTACAGACAGGGTGGTTGTTCTTC CASSLQTGWLFF
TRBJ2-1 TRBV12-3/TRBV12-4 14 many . TGTGCCAGCAGTTACCCGGGACACTCTAATGAGCAGTTCTTC CASSYPGHSNEQFF
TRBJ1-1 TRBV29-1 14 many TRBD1 TGCAGCGTTGAAGAGCCACAGGGGTGGACTGAAGCTTTCTTT CSVEEPQGWTEAFF
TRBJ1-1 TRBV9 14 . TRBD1 TGTGCCAGCAGCGTAGCTGGGACAGGCATTGAAGCTTTCTTT CASSVAGTGIEAFF
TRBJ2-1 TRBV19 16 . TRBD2 TGTGCCAGTAGTCCCGGTGTAGCGGGGGGGTACAATGAGCAGTTTTTC CASSPGVAGGYNEQFF
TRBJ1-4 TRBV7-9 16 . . TGTGCCAGCAGCTTGGCTGAGACAGCAACTAATGAAAAACTGTTTTTT CASSLAETATNEKLFF
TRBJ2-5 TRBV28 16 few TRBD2 TGTGCCAGCAGCCCCGGACTAGCGGGGTCTGGAGAGACCCAGTACTTC CASSPGLAGSGETQYF
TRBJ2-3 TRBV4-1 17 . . TGCGCCAGCAGCCAAGCGCGCCCCGGGACAATCACAGATACGCAGTATTTT CASSQARPGTITDTQYF
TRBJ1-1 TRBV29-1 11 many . TGCAGCGTTGGGGGAGGCACTGAAGCTTTCTTT CSVGGGTEAFF
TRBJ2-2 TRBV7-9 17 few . TGTGCCAGCAGCTTAGGTCCCTTTCCCCCGAACACCGGGGAGCTGTTTTTT CASSLGPFPPNTGELFF
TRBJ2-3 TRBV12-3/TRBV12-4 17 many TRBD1 TGTGCCAGCAGTTTGGGACAGGGGGCGCAAGGCGCAGATACGCAGTATTTT CASSLGQGAQGADTQYF
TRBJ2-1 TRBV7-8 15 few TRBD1 TGTGCCAGCAGCTCCAAATACCAGGGGGCCGATGAGCAGTTCTTC CASSSKYQGADEQFF
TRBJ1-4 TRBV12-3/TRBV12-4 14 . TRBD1 TGTGCCAGCAGTAGGGGACAGGGGGTGGAAAAACTGTTTTTT CASSRGQGVEKLFF
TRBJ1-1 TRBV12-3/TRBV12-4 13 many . TGTGCCAGCAGTCGGACGGGGAACACTGAAGCTTTCTTT CASSRTGNTEAFF
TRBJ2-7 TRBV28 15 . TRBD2 TGTGCCAGCACCACGTCACTAGCGCCCATCCACGAGCAGTACTTC CASTTSLAPIHEQYF
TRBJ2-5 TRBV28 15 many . TGTGCCAGCAATCCTACTCCCACAGCACAAGAGACCCAGTACTTC CASNPTPTAQETQYF
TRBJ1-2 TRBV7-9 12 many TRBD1 TGTGCCAGCAGCAGGGACAGGGACGGCTACACCTTC CASSRDRDGYTF
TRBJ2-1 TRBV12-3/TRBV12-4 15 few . TGTGCCAGCAGCCCTCTTCCGAGCTCCTACAATGAGCAGTTCTTC CASSPLPSSYNEQFF
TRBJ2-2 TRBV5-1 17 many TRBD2 TGCGCCAGCAGCTTGTTTGGTCCTAGCGGGAACACCGGGGAGCTGTTTTTT CASSLFGPSGNTGELFF
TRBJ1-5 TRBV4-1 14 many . TGCGCCAGCAGCCCGGACTCTAGCAATCAGCCCCAGCATTTT CASSPDSSNQPQHF
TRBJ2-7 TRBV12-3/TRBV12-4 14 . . TGTGCCAGCAGTTATACAGGATTAAGCTACGAGCAGTACTTC CASSYTGLSYEQYF
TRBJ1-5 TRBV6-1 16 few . TGTGCCAGCAGTGGTTTGGAGGTAAGAAGCAATCAGCCCCAGCATTTT CASSGLEVRSNQPQHF